This T cell receptor (beta chain) was profiled in a study of blood T cell repertoires in COVID-19. Study-level background: T cells, B-cell-depleted T cells, or PBMCs supplied cDNA or gDNA.

Germline CDR1 is SGHRS and CDR2 is YFSETQ. Trimming removed 4 bases at V and 1 base at J, with 17 bases between. There are 16 residues in the CDR3. In the study's own analysis: Amplifying reference gene primers gave estimates of nucleated cell counts. Data came from immunoSEQ multiplex PCR; TCRdb stores just in-frame clones and leaves some out. V and J calls and clone size follow that table, whereas D and trimming were derived from the DNA. Here the sample spans about 270,000 clones, 89% being singletons. This sequence originates from a man aged 50 to 60 with acute or convalescent COVID-19. The chain has TRBV5-1 and TRBJ1-1; D gene ambiguous. Input material: peripheral blood. DNA for the CDR3: TGCGCCAGCAGCGAATTCGCAGGCGCCAGGAACACTGAAGCTTTCTTT. The encoded protein is CASSEFAGARNTEAFF.